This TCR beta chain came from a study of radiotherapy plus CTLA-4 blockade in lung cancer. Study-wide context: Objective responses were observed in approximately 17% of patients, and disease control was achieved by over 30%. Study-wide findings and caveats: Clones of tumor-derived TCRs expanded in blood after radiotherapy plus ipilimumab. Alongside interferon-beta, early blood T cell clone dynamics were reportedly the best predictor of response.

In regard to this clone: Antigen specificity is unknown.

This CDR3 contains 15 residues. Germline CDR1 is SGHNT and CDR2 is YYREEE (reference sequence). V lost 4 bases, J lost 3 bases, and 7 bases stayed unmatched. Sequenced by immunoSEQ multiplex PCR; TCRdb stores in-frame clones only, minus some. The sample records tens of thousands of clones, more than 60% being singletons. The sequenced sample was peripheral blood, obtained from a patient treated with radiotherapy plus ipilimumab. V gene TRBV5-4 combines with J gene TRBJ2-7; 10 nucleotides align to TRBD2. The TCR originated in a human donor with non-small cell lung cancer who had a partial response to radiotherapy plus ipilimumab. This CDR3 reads CASSGLLAGDYEQYF. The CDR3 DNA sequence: TGTGCCAGCAGCGGGCTCCTAGCGGGGGACTACGAGCAGTACTTC.